One sample yielded the 24 T cell receptor beta chains listed below, sequenced in a study of blood T cell repertoires in COVID-19. Sequencing used immunoSEQ multiplex PCR; TCRdb keeps in-frame clones, though not all of them. The table has around 220,000 clones, more than 70% seen once. The sample comprised PBMCs or T cells enriched from blood (not recorded which). The source is a middle-aged woman with acute COVID-19.

This clone was seen a single time. The gene calls are TRBV2 and TRBJ1-1; D gene uncertain. The CDR3 is made up of 12 amino acids. Germline V gene data show CDR1 as SNHLY and CDR2 as FYNNEI. The V end was cut by 5 bases, the J end by 6 bases, with 10 bases between. CDR3 nucleotide sequence: TGTGCCAGCAGTCCGGGCGGGCCTGAAGCTTTCTTT. The encoded protein is CASSPGGPEAFF.

This clone was detected only a few times. The V and J genes are TRBV5-1 and TRBJ1-5, with 11 positions matching TRBD1. The CDR3 is made up of 14 amino acids. Germline V CDR1 and CDR2: SGHRS, YFSETQ. The trim removed 3 bases at V and 6 bases at J, leaving 2 bases unmatched. CDR3 nucleotides: TGCGCCAGCAGCTCTGGGACAGGGGGTCAGCCCCAGCATTTT. Encoded protein: CASSSGTGGQPQHF.

There are a few counts of this clone. The V and J genes are TRBV28 and TRBJ1-2, with a possible D match to TRBD1 (6 bases). The length of the CDR3 is 17 residues. V shed 2 bases and J shed 2 bases, with 18 bases lying between them. Germline assignment: CDR1 MDHEN and CDR2 SYDVKM. CDR3 nucleotides: TGTGCCAGCAGTTTAGGTACTTCAGGGGTTGGGAACTATGGCTACACCTTC. This gives the protein CASSLGTSGVGNYGYTF.

CDR3 region: CASSWLLAGDTDTQYF. The CDR3 DNA reads as TGTGCCAGCAGCTGGTTACTAGCGGGGGACACAGATACGCAGTATTTT. The rearrangement links TRBV5-6 to TRBJ2-3, with 11 bases matching TRBD2. This CDR3 comprises 16 residues. V gave up 3 bases and J gave up 2 bases; unmatched junction bases: 5. Germline V lookup: CDR1 SGHDT, CDR2 YYEEEE.

The J gene is TRBJ1-3, the V gene TRBV10-3; D is perhaps TRBD1 (5 bases). V lost 3 bases to trimming and J lost 1 base, with 10 bases between them. Germline V gene sequence: CDR1 ENHRY, CDR2 SYGVKD. This CDR3 is 15 amino acids long. The CDR3 loop is CAISDTTGSGNTIYF. As DNA, the CDR3 is TGTGCCATCAGTGATACAACAGGTTCTGGAAACACCATATATTTT.

The rearrangement uses TRBV3-1 (or the pseudogene TRBV3-2) and TRBJ1-4; 8 nucleotides line up with TRBD1. The CDR3 contains 16 residues. Germline CDR1 is LGHDT and CDR2 is YNNKEL (reference sequence). With V trimmed by 2 bases and J by 6 bases, 8 bases remained unmatched. CDR3 loop: CASSQTNAGGDEKLFF. For the CDR3, the DNA is TGTGCCAGCAGCCAAACAAACGCAGGGGGCGATGAAAAACTGTTTTTT.

CDR3 region: CASSPGTGVQYGYTF. The DNA for the CDR3 is TGTGCCAGCAGCCCCGGGACAGGGGTTCAGTATGGCTACACCTTC. This rearrangement joins TRBV7-6 to TRBJ1-2; 10 bases agree with TRBD1. Germline-derived CDR1 and CDR2 are SGHVS and FNYEAQ. Trimming at V came to 5 bases and at J to 5 bases, leaving 8 bases not matched to a gene. CDR3 length: 15 residues.

This clone was seen more than once but under ten times. This chain connects TRBV5-1 to TRBJ2-5; possibly TRBD2 for D (6 bases). V was trimmed by 3 bases and J by 3 bases, leaving 18 bases between them. The germline V gene encodes CDR1 SGHRS and CDR2 YFSETQ. The CDR3 totals 16 residues. This CDR3 is CASSSQGGAGKETQYF. The CDR3 coding sequence is TGCGCCAGCAGCTCTCAAGGAGGGGCCGGGAAAGAGACCCAGTACTTC.

This clone has just a few counts. The chain uses TRBV27 and TRBJ1-3; no reliable D call. Germline CDR1 MNHEY, CDR2 SMNVEV (reference sequence). This CDR3 contains 14 residues. With 9 bases removed from V and 3 bases from J, the gap between germline ends came to 15 bases. Here the CDR3 DNA reads TGTGCCAGTAGGAGTAGCGCCAGTGGAAACACCATATATTTT. Translated, it gives CASRSSASGNTIYF.

The chain employs TRBV10-1 and TRBJ1-1, with 9 bases fitting TRBD1. Germline loops: CDR1 WNHNN, CDR2 SYGVQD (reference sequence). The CDR3 runs to 13 residues. V dropped 7 bases and J dropped 4; count of bases not matched to a gene: 4. The CDR3 reads CASTMTGGTEAFF. CDR3 DNA sequence: TGCGCCAGCACTATGACAGGGGGCACTGAAGCTTTCTTT.

The chain carries TRBV6-1 and TRBJ2-1; D might be TRBD1 (5 bases). CDR3 size: 14 residues. The germline V gene has CDR1 MNHNS and CDR2 SASEGT. The V end was cut by 0 bases, the J end by 6 bases, with 9 bases between. CDR3 coding DNA: TGTGCCAGCAGTGAAGCGGGGCAGGCCAATGAGCAGTTCTTC. Its translation is CASSEAGQANEQFF.

V usage is TRBV20-1 and J usage is TRBJ2-7; 8 bases agree with TRBD1. The CDR3 length is 14 residues. The junction had 6 bases not matched to a gene; V was cut back by 3 bases and J by 2 bases. CDR1 is DFQATT and CDR2 is SNEGSKA in the germline V gene (reference sequence). As DNA, the CDR3 is TGCAGTGCTAGTGACAGGGGACATCCCTACGAGCAGTACTTC. Translated, it gives CSASDRGHPYEQYF.

This clone has a count of ten or more. In DNA form, the CDR3 reads TGTGCCAGCAGTTACTCTGGAGGTTCGCGACCTTTCTTT. This codes for CASSYSGGSRPFF. The chain links TRBV6-5 to TRBJ1-1; D is undetermined. Per the germline V gene, CDR1 is MNHEY and CDR2 is SVGAGI. With 0 bases removed from V and 12 bases from J, the gap between germline ends came to 14 bases. This CDR3 has 13 residues.

V is TRBV29-1 and J is TRBJ2-3, with a weak D call TRBD1 (5 bases). The CDR3 is made up of 12 amino acids. Trimming took off 5 bases at V and 4 bases at J, with 10 bases between the two ends. The germline V gene encodes CDR1 SQVTM and CDR2 ANQGSEA. As DNA, the CDR3 is TGCAGCGTTTCCAGGGCTCCAGATACGCAGTATTTT. This translates into CSVSRAPDTQYF.

J is TRBJ2-3 and V is TRBV2, with D tentatively TRBD2 (5 bases). Germline CDR1 reads SNHLY; CDR2 reads FYNNEI. This CDR3 has 13 residues. The germline V and J ends were trimmed by 4 bases and 4 bases, with 9 bases remaining between them. This chain's CDR3 is CASSGARADTQYF. CDR3 coding DNA: TGTGCCAGCAGTGGAGCGAGGGCAGATACGCAGTATTTT.

For this clone: The sample holds other DNA sequences that translate to the same CDR3. This chain joins TRBV11-3 and TRBJ2-7; TRBD2 agrees at 7 bases. The CDR3 extends over 13 amino acids. Germline CDR1 SGHNT, CDR2 YENEEA. V was clipped by 3 bases and J by 3 bases; unmatched bases: 2. This CDR3 is CASSFRTSYEQYF. The CDR3 DNA reads as TGTGCCAGCAGCTTCCGGACTAGCTACGAGCAGTACTTC. Variable domain in full (rest from reference TRBV11-3 and TRBJ2-7): EAGVVQSPRYKIIEKKQPVAFWCNPISGHNTLYWYLQNLGQGPELLIRYENEEAVDDSQLPKDRFSAERLKGVDSTLKIQPAELGDSAVYLCASSFRTSYEQYFGPGTRLTVT.

This chain joins TRBV15 and TRBJ1-5; tentative D call: TRBD1 (6 bases). Trimming took off 0 bases at V and 6 bases at J, with 12 bases between the two ends. CDR1 LNHNV and CDR2 YYDKDF come from the germline V gene (reference sequence). The CDR3 loop spans 15 amino acids. The CDR3 sequence is CATSRDVGGAQPQHF. In DNA form, the CDR3 reads TGTGCCACCAGCAGAGATGTAGGGGGGGCTCAGCCCCAGCATTTT.

This clone was counted a few times. The chain carries TRBV6-1 and TRBJ2-7; TRBD2 agrees at 10 bases. J lost 2 bases, V lost 0 bases, and 10 bases had no gene match. The CDR3 runs to 18 residues. Germline V gives CDR1 MNHNS, CDR2 SASEGT. CDR3 nucleotides: TGTGCCAGCAGTGAAGCCCGGGCACTAGCGGGGCCCCCCTACGAGCAGTACTTC. It translates to CASSEARALAGPPYEQYF.

The genes are TRBV11-2 and TRBJ2-1; TRBD1 matches at 9 bases. V lost 1 base to trimming and J lost 0 bases; unmatched junction nucleotides: 4. This CDR3 has 17 residues. Germline V gene sequence: CDR1 SGHAT, CDR2 FQNNGV. The CDR3 sequence: CASSLGGTGSSYNEQFF. CDR3 DNA: TGTGCCAGCAGCTTAGGAGGGACAGGGAGCTCCTACAATGAGCAGTTCTTC.

The chain is built from TRBV6-5 and TRBJ1-2, with a weak D call TRBD1 (6 bases). The CDR3 is 10 residues long. V was pared by 6 bases and J by 8 bases, with 7 bases between. Germline loops: CDR1 MNHEY, CDR2 SVGAGI. CDR3 coding DNA: TGTGCCAGCAGCACAGGGGGCTACACCTTC. The encoded protein is CASSTGGYTF.

This clone was found once. The rearrangement links TRBV20-1 to TRBJ2-5; 9 bases match TRBD2. The CDR3 runs 15 residues. The germline gives CDR1 DFQATT, CDR2 SNEGSKA (reference sequence). V was pared by 3 bases and J by 3 bases, with 8 bases of the junction left unmatched. CDR3 sequence: CSASLERGAKETQYF. CDR3 in DNA: TGCAGTGCTAGTCTCGAGCGGGGGGCCAAAGAGACCCAGTACTTC.

This clone was seen many times. The V gene is TRBV5-5, the J gene TRBJ1-5; TRBD1 matches 8 bases. Losses at the gene ends were 3 bases for V and 0 bases for J; bases not matched to a gene: 5. In germline, CDR1 is SGHKS, CDR2 YYEKEE (reference sequence). The CDR3 has 16 residues. CDR3 coding DNA: TGTGCCAGCAGCTCGACAGGGGACTTTAGCAATCAGCCCCAGCATTTT. It yields the protein CASSSTGDFSNQPQHF.

The chain links TRBV27 to TRBJ1-6; 7 bases are shared with TRBD1. V trimming: 3 bases; J trimming: 9 bases; junction bases outside the gene matches: 8. The CDR3 length is 15 residues. Germline V gene sequence: CDR1 MNHEY, CDR2 SMNVEV (reference sequence). The CDR3 region is CASSFTQTGRSPLHF. CDR3 DNA: TGTGCCAGCAGTTTTACGCAGACAGGGCGTTCACCCCTCCACTTT.

This sequence joins TRBV9 and TRBJ2-6; the match to TRBD1 covers 8 bases. Germline CDR1 and CDR2: SGDLS and YYNGEE. The CDR3 has 21 residues. V trimming: 2 bases; J trimming: 3 bases; junction bases outside the gene matches: 19. CDR3 region: CASSVAPTGRGLSFGANVLTF. CDR3 in DNA: TGTGCCAGCAGCGTGGCTCCGACCGGCAGGGGGCTTTCCTTTGGGGCCAACGTCCTGACTTTC.